The clone carrying this T cell receptor beta chain occurred once. This sample stems from a study of OX40 agonist ivuxolimab in advanced cancers. In the study overall: Patients took ivuxolimab, an agonistic anti-OX40 (CD134) antibody. Patients were infused with ivuxolimab every 2 weeks at 0.01 to 10 mg/kg. Dose-escalation cases comprised hepatocellular carcinoma, melanoma, renal cell or head and neck cancer.

V was pared by 1 base and J by 8 bases, with 15 bases between. Germline CDR1 and CDR2: SGHDT and YYEEEE. CDR3 length: 14 residues. Sequencing used immunoSEQ multiplex PCR; TCRdb keeps in-frame clones, though not all of them. The sample holds about 83,000 clones, approximately 79% seen once. This chain uses TRBV5-6 with TRBJ1-2; D may be TRBD1 (6 bases). This specimen consisted of CD4+ or CD8+ T cells sorted from blood, obtained in a trial of the OX40 agonist ivuxolimab. The source of this sequence is an adult with an advanced solid tumor such as melanoma, head and neck, liver or kidney cancer. As DNA, the CDR3 is TGTGCCAGCAGCTTGAAGGGGGGCAGTAAAGGCTACACCTTC. Its protein product is CASSLKGGSKGYTF. The variable domain in full, with the rest retrieved from reference TRBV5-6 and TRBJ1-2, is DAGVTQSPTHLIKTRGQQVTLRCSPKSGHDTVSWYQQALGQGPQFIFQYYEEEERQRGNFPDRFSGHQFPNYSSELNVNALLLGDSALYLCASSLKGGSKGYTFGSGTRLTVV.